Presented here are 9 T cell receptor beta chains from one specimen sequenced in a study of regulatory T cells in long-lasting Graves disease. The sample's time point: persistent/refractory GD, antithyroid drugs over 5 years with positive TRAb. PBMCs provided the RNA from which the TCR library was made. CDR3 regions were amplified by Arm-PCR using iRepertoire HTBI primers to build TCR beta libraries. TCRdb reprocessed the multiplex PCR reads via MiXCR and lists one record per CDR3 protein. The sample lists 420,000 or so distinct CDR3 sequences; roughly a quarter were seen once. The material sequenced was peripheral blood mononuclear cells (PBMCs), taken when the disease was refractory, from a patient treated with antithyroid drugs. The receptors were sampled from a female donor with Graves disease.

This clonotype was observed at least ten times. The V and J genes are TRBV6-2 or TRBV6-3 and TRBJ2-7, with TRBD1 matching over 10 bases. Losses at the gene ends were 0 bases for V and 5 bases for J; bases not matched to a gene: 13. Germline CDR1 MNHEY, CDR2 SVGEGT. The CDR3 runs to 18 residues. The CDR3 DNA reads as TGTGCCAGCAGTTACTCAGTTGATGCCGGGACAGGGGCCAACGAGCAGTACTTC. Amino acid sequence: CASSYSVDAGTGANEQYF.

This sequence joins TRBV25-1 and TRBJ2-7; tentative D call: TRBD1 (6 bases). The CDR3 has 14 amino acids. Between the trimmed V and J ends, which lost 5 bases and 6 bases, there was a span of 17 bases. Germline CDR1 MGHDK, CDR2 SYGVNS. CDR3: CASSPRQALAEQYF. The CDR3 DNA reads as TGTGCCAGCAGTCCAAGACAGGCTCTCGCCGAGCAGTACTTC.

The V and J genes are TRBV20-1 and TRBJ2-3, with D possibly being TRBD2 (6 bases). The CDR3 loop spans 12 amino acids. From germline, CDR1 is DFQATT and CDR2 SNEGSKA (reference sequence). The V and J ends lost 6 bases and 4 bases respectively, with 11 bases between them. The CDR3 sequence is CSARSGPDTQYF. The CDR3 DNA follows: TGCAGTGCCCGAAGCGGGCCAGATACGCAGTATTTT.

The gene calls are TRBV2 and TRBJ2-5; the D gene is possibly TRBD2 (6 bases). Per the germline V gene, CDR1 is SNHLY and CDR2 is FYNNEI. V was pared by 6 bases and J by 9 bases, with 14 bases between. This CDR3 is 12 amino acids long. The DNA for the CDR3 is TGTGCCAGCAGCCTCACCAGGGAGGCCCAGTACTTC. This gives the protein CASSLTREAQYF.

The V call is TRBV10-3, the J call TRBJ2-5; perhaps TRBD1 as D (5 bases). This CDR3 has 13 amino acids. The germline CDR1 and CDR2 sequences are ENHRY and SYGVKD. The V end lost 4 bases, the J end lost 5 bases, and 11 bases lay between the germline ends. The CDR3 here is CAISVGAPETQYF. The CDR3, as DNA: TGTGCCATCAGTGTTGGGGCTCCCGAGACCCAGTACTTC.

This clonotype was detected a few times. The chain has TRBV7-9 and TRBJ1-5, with TRBD1 as a possible D gene (5 bases). This CDR3 is 13 amino acids long. Germline V CDR1 and CDR2: SEHNR, FQNEAQ (reference sequence). Trimming took off 8 bases at V and 0 bases at J, with 8 bases between the two ends. The CDR3 spells CASEGDSNQPQHF. CDR3 bases: TGTGCCAGCGAAGGGGATAGCAATCAGCCCCAGCATTTT.

The table lists this clonotype with many counts. The rearrangement joins TRBV11-2 to TRBJ2-5; tentative D call: TRBD1 (5 bases). V shed 1 base and J shed 5 bases, with 14 bases lying between them. This CDR3 contains 15 residues. The germline V gene has CDR1 SGHAT and CDR2 FQNNGV. In nucleotides, the CDR3 is TGTGCCAGCAGCTTAGCGACAGAGCTGTGGGAGACCCAGTACTTC. This encodes CASSLATELWETQYF.

Only one count was recorded for this clonotype. This rearrangement joins TRBV19 to TRBJ2-5; D is ambiguous. Germline loops: CDR1 LNHDA, CDR2 SQIVND (reference sequence). V lost 3 bases to trimming and J lost 5 bases, with 13 bases between them. This CDR3 has 14 residues. CDR3 nucleotide sequence: TGTGCCAGTAGTATCTCACCCGGTTGGGAGACCCAGTACTTC. Its protein is CASSISPGWETQYF.

The sample holds many counts of this clonotype. V gene TRBV28 combines with J gene TRBJ2-7; D perhaps matches TRBD1 (5 bases). V was shortened by 4 bases and J by 0 bases, with 19 bases between the two germline ends. Looked up from germline, CDR1 is MDHEN and CDR2 is SYDVKM. This CDR3 region has 17 residues. The CDR3 coding sequence is TGTGCCAGCAGTTCTTGGGGCGACGGTCGTAGCTCCTACGAGCAGTACTTC. It is translated as CASSSWGDGRSSYEQYF.